What follows are 24 T cell receptor beta chains derived from one specimen sequenced in a study of blood T cell repertoires in COVID-19. The assay was immunoSEQ multiplex PCR, and TCRdb's table has in-frame clones only and misses some. Of approximately 200,000 clones listed, 70% to 85% are singletons. The sample comprised PBMCs or T cells enriched from blood (not recorded which). These receptors came from a man in his sixties who had recovered from COVID-19.

The CDR3 spells CASSGSTGRGEKLFF. The CDR3 nucleotides are TGTGCCAGCAGCGGATCGACAGGGCGGGGTGAAAAACTGTTTTTT. The J gene is TRBJ1-4, the V gene TRBV11-2, with 7 positions matching TRBD1. V gave up 5 bases and J gave up 7 bases; unmatched junction bases: 10. The CDR3 has 15 residues. Germline loops: CDR1 SGHAT, CDR2 FQNNGV.

The table lists this clone with a few counts. The gene calls are TRBV19 and TRBJ1-1; D remains unclear. The CDR3 has 13 amino acids. Germline loops: CDR1 LNHDA, CDR2 SQIVND (reference sequence). Trimming took 7 bases from V and 6 from J, leaving 15 bases between them. CDR3 in amino acids: CASTRRGISEAFF. CDR3 bases: TGTGCCAGTACCCGGAGAGGAATCTCTGAAGCTTTCTTT.

This rearrangement joins TRBV19 to TRBJ1-4; D is unresolved. The V end was cut by 1 base, the J end by 0 bases, with 6 bases between. The germline CDR1 and CDR2 sequences are LNHDA and SQIVND (reference sequence). The CDR3 extends over 15 amino acids. The CDR3 region is CASSIVRATNEKLFF. In DNA, the CDR3 is TGTGCCAGTAGTATAGTGAGAGCAACTAATGAAAAACTGTTTTTT.

As regards this clone: Sequence at one end of the junction differs from germline and may be a read error. In DNA form, the CDR3 reads TGTGCCCGCAGTTACGGCCGCGGGGGGGGGTACGAGCAGTACTTC. The encoded protein is CARSYGRGGGYEQYF. J is TRBJ2-7 and V is TRBV6-5, with 9 bases identical to TRBD2. Germline CDR1 MNHEY, CDR2 SVGAGI. The CDR3 totals 15 residues.

The rearrangement joins TRBV11-2 to TRBJ2-7, with 9 bases matching TRBD1. The V segment lost 5 bases and the J segment 6 bases; nucleotides outside the gene matches: 11. CDR1 SGHAT and CDR2 FQNNGV come from the germline V gene. The CDR3 is 15 residues long. Here the CDR3 reads CASSAWTGERREQYF. The DNA of the CDR3 is TGTGCCAGCAGCGCCTGGACAGGGGAAAGGCGCGAGCAGTACTTC.

The rearrangement uses TRBV22-1 and TRBJ1-2. TRBV22-1 is an annotated pseudogene. The CDR3 spans 16 residues. CDR3 protein: CPGSPTFPGLLYGYTF. In DNA form, the CDR3 reads TGTCCTGGGAGCCCGACATTCCCGGGACTCCTTTATGGCTACACCTTC.

The chain carries TRBV5-1 and TRBJ1-6; 7 nucleotides align to TRBD1. CDR3 length: 17 amino acids. Germline V gene lookup returns CDR1 SGHRS and CDR2 YFSETQ. V dropped 4 bases and J dropped 5; count of bases not matched to a gene: 12. Here the CDR3 DNA reads TGCGCCAGCAGCGGAGACAGGGCCACGAATAATAATTCACCCCTCCACTTT. The encoded protein is CASSGDRATNNNSPLHF.

This clone was counted only a few times. The rearrangement uses TRBV24-1 and TRBJ2-3; D gene unclear. V was trimmed by 4 bases and J by 1 base, leaving 8 bases between them. CDR1 is KGHDR and CDR2 is SFDVKD in the germline V gene. The CDR3 length is 14 residues. DNA for the CDR3: TGTGCCACCAGTGACCCTGTCGGCACAGATACGCAGTATTTT. This gives the protein CATSDPVGTDTQYF.

This clone appeared a single time. V is TRBV7-2 and J is TRBJ1-6; D is ambiguous. Germline CDR1 SGHTA, CDR2 FQGNSA. Trimming shortened V by 6 bases and J by 5 bases, and 14 bases separated the two germline ends. This CDR3 contains 15 residues. The CDR3 region has the DNA TGTGCCAGCAGTCGGGAGGGAGGCAATAATTCACCCCTCCACTTT. As protein: CASSREGGNNSPLHF.

This clone was found a few times. The J gene is TRBJ1-1, the V gene TRBV15, with D possibly matching TRBD1 (5 bases). This CDR3 is 14 amino acids long. V lost 5 bases and J lost 1, with 11 bases in between. Germline values: CDR1 LNHNV, CDR2 YYDKDF (reference sequence). CDR3 sequence reads: CATSDWGRNTEAFF. CDR3 DNA sequence: TGTGCCACCAGCGATTGGGGCAGGAACACTGAAGCTTTCTTT.

The V and J genes are TRBV7-2 and TRBJ2-7; no firm D call. The V end lost 1 base, the J end lost 5 bases, and 12 bases lay between the germline ends. Looked up from germline, CDR1 is SGHTA and CDR2 is FQGNSA. The CDR3 is 14 amino acids. The DNA for the CDR3 is TGTGCCAGCAGCTTAGGGCCACACAACGACGAGCAGTACTTC. Encoded protein: CASSLGPHNDEQYF.

The CDR3 bases are TGTGCCACCCGGGAAGTTCCCTACGAGCAGTACTTC. Protein: CATREVPYEQYF. The V and J genes are TRBV6-5 and TRBJ2-7, with D perhaps TRBD2 (5 bases). The CDR3 runs to 12 residues. V lost 10 bases to trimming and J lost 2 bases, with 12 bases between them. CDR1 is MNHEY, CDR2 SVGAGI, per germline.

The chain recombines TRBV5-1 with TRBJ2-6; 7 bases agree with TRBD1. CDR3 length: 18 residues. The V segment lost 0 bases and the J segment 0 bases; nucleotides outside the gene matches: 6. The V gene's germline CDR1 is SGHRS and CDR2 YFSETQ. The CDR3 coding sequence is TGCGCCAGCAGCTTGGATGGACAGGTACTCTCTGGGGCCAACGTCCTGACTTTC. It translates to CASSLDGQVLSGANVLTF. Full variable domain (remainder filled in from reference TRBV5-1 and TRBJ2-6): KAGVTQTPRYLIKTRGQQVTLSCSPISGHRSVSWYQQTPGQGLQFLFEYFSETQRNKGNFPGRFSGRQFSNSRSEMNVSTLELGDSALYLCASSLDGQVLSGANVLTFGAGSRLTVL.

This clone was observed a few times. The rearrangement uses TRBV7-2 and TRBJ1-2; no reliable D call. Germline V gives CDR1 SGHTA, CDR2 FQGNSA. This CDR3 spans 14 amino acids. Trimming shortened V by 1 base and J by 1 base, and 7 bases separated the two germline ends. CDR3 sequence: CASSLGRDNYGYTF. As DNA, the CDR3 is TGTGCCAGCAGCTTAGGACGGGATAACTATGGCTACACCTTC.

The chain joins TRBV5-1 to TRBJ2-3; TRBD2 aligns across 8 bases. The CDR3 is 15 residues long. Germline lookup yields CDR1 SGHRS and CDR2 YFSETQ. V dropped 3 bases and J dropped 0; count of bases not matched to a gene: 3. CDR3 coding DNA: TGCGCCAGCAGCTGGACGGGGGGGAGCACAGATACGCAGTATTTT. Amino acids: CASSWTGGSTDTQYF. Filled out from reference TRBV5-1 and TRBJ2-3, the complete variable domain reads KAGVTQTPRYLIKTRGQQVTLSCSPISGHRSVSWYQQTPGQGLQFLFEYFSETQRNKGNFPGRFSGRQFSNSRSEMNVSTLELGDSALYLCASSWTGGSTDTQYFGPGTRLTVL.

The chain recombines TRBV6-2 or TRBV6-3 with TRBJ1-1; D is ambiguous. Trimming took 6 bases from V and 0 from J, leaving 8 bases between them. In germline, CDR1 is MNHEY, CDR2 SVGEGT. CDR3 length: 13 residues. CDR3 loop: CASSLQMNTEAFF. The DNA for the CDR3 is TGTGCCAGCAGCCTACAGATGAACACTGAAGCTTTCTTT.

The gene calls are TRBV20-1 and TRBJ1-1; 7 bases fit TRBD1. Per the germline V gene, CDR1 is DFQATT and CDR2 is SNEGSKA (reference sequence). The CDR3 covers 13 residues. Trimming cost V 4 bases and J 6 bases; bases outside gene matches: 8. DNA of the CDR3: TGCAGTGCTACTGAACAGGGGAAGGCTGAAGCTTTCTTT. Translating gives CSATEQGKAEAFF.

The rearrangement links TRBV11-2 to TRBJ2-7; 8 positions agree with TRBD2. The CDR3 has 15 residues. J gave up 5 bases and V 2 bases, and 8 bases lay outside the gene matches. Germline CDR1 and CDR2: SGHAT and FQNNGV. CDR3 sequence reads: CASSLIGGGINEQYF. The CDR3 DNA reads TGTGCCAGCAGCTTAATAGGCGGGGGGATAAACGAGCAGTACTTC.

This clone has a handful of counts. The J gene is TRBJ2-5, the V gene TRBV4-2; 13 bases fit TRBD2. There are 16 residues in the CDR3. The J segment lost 2 bases and the V segment lost 1 base, leaving 1 base of the junction unmatched. Germline lookup yields CDR1 LGHNA and CDR2 YNFKEQ. CDR3 sequence reads: CASSQGTSGGQETQYF. CDR3 nucleotides: TGTGCCAGCAGCCAAGGGACTAGCGGGGGTCAAGAGACCCAGTACTTC.

The gene calls are TRBV6-2 or TRBV6-3 and TRBJ1-5; D is possibly TRBD1 (5 bases). V was shortened by 6 bases and J by 3 bases, with 18 bases between the two germline ends. Germline values: CDR1 MNHEY, CDR2 SVGEGT. This CDR3 comprises 16 residues. The CDR3 loop reads CASSRLGGRDNQPQHF. CDR3 sequence (DNA): TGTGCCAGCAGCCGCCTGGGGGGAAGGGACAATCAGCCCCAGCATTTT.

This clone was detected only once. The genes are TRBV14 and TRBJ2-5; the match to TRBD2 covers 9 bases. There are 16 residues in the CDR3. With 3 bases clipped from V and 4 bases from J, the junction kept 9 bases outside the gene matches. The germline CDR1 and CDR2 sequences are SGHDN and FVKESK. For the CDR3, the DNA is TGTGCCAGCAGCCAGGGAAGACTAGCGGTGGTAGAGACCCAGTACTTC. It specifies CASSQGRLAVVETQYF.

This clone was counted many times. The rearrangement links TRBV19 to TRBJ2-1, with 13 bases lining up with TRBD2. The germline V gene has CDR1 LNHDA and CDR2 SQIVND (reference sequence). V lost 5 bases, J lost 3 bases, and 4 bases stayed unmatched. The CDR3 runs 16 residues. In DNA form, the CDR3 reads TGTGCCAGTAGTTCGCGACTAGCGGGGGGCTACAATGAGCAGTTCTTC. Translated, it gives CASSSRLAGGYNEQFF.

This clone is medium-sized within its sample. The chain joins TRBV19 to TRBJ2-7, with 8 bases matching TRBD1. The CDR3 is made up of 16 amino acids. The germline gives CDR1 LNHDA, CDR2 SQIVND (reference sequence). V dropped 6 bases and J dropped 3; count of bases not matched to a gene: 13. The CDR3 nucleotides are TGTGCCAGTAGCTCATCCTGGGACAGGAGTTTCTACGAGCAGTACTTC. Its protein is CASSSSWDRSFYEQYF.

The V gene is TRBV6-5, the J gene TRBJ1-4; 8 bases map to TRBD1. This CDR3 is built from 12 residues. Germline loops: CDR1 MNHEY, CDR2 SVGAGI. The V gene end was trimmed by 9 bases and the J gene end by 10 bases; junction bases not matched to a gene: 7. As DNA, the CDR3 is TGTGCCAGTGGACAGGGATTTGGAAAACTGTTTTTT. This translates into CASGQGFGKLFF.